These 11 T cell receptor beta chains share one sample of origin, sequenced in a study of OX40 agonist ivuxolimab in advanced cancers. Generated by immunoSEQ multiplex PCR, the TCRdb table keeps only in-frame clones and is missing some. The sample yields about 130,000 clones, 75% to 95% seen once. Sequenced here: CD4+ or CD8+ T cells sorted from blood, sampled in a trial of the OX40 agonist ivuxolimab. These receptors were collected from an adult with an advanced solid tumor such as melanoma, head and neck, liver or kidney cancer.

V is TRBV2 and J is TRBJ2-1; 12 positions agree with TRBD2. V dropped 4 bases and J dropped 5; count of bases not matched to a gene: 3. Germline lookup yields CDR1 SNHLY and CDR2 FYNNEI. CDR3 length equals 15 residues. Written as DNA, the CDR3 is TGTGCCAGCAGTGTTGGACTAGCGGGGAACAATGAGCAGTTCTTC. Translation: CASSVGLAGNNEQFF. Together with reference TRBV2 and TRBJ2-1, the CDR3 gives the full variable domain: EPEVTQTPSHQVTQMGQEVILRCVPISNHLYFYWYRQILGQKVEFLVSFYNNEISEKSEIFDDQFSVERPDGSNFTLKIRSTKLEDSAMYFCASSVGLAGNNEQFFGPGTRLTVL.

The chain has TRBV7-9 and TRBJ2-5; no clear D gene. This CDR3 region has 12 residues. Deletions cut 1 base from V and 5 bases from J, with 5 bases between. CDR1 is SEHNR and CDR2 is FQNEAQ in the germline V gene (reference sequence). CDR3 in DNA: TGTGCCAGCAGCTTAGTAGTTGAGACCCAGTACTTC. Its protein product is CASSLVVETQYF.

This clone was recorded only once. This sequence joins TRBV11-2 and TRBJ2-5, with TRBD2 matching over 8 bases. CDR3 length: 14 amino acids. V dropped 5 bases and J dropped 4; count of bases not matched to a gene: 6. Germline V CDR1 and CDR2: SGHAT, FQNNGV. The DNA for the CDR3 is TGTGCCAGCAGCCAACTAAGCGGGAGAGAGACCCAGTACTTC. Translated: CASSQLSGRETQYF.

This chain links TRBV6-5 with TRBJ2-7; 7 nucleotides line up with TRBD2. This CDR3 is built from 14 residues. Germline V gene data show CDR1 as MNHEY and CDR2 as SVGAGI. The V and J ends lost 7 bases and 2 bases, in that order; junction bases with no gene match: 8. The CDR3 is CASKIQRETYEQYF. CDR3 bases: TGTGCCAGCAAGATCCAGCGGGAAACCTACGAGCAGTACTTC.

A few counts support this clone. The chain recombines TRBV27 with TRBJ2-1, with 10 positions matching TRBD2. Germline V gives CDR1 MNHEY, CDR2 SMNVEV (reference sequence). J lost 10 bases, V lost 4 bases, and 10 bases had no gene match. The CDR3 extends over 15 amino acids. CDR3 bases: TGTGCCAGCAGTTCCCCGGGTAGCGGGAGGTGGGAGCAGTTCTTC. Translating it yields CASSSPGSGRWEQFF.

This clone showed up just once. CDR3 coding DNA: TGTGCCAGTAGGGAGACACAAGCCGGGGCCAACGTCCTGACTTTC. Translation gives CASRETQAGANVLTF. The chain carries TRBV19 and TRBJ2-6; unclear D gene. The CDR3 has 15 residues. The ends were cut back, 6 bases at V and 4 bases at J, with 13 bases in the middle. Per the germline V gene, CDR1 is LNHDA and CDR2 is SQIVND (reference sequence).

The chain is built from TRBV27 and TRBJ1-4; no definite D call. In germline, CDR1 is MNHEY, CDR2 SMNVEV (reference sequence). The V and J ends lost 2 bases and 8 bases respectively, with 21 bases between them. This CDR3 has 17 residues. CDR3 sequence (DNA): TGTGCCAGCAGTTTAGCGGCCCGAGCCGGCCCTGAGGAAAAACTGTTTTTT. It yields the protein CASSLAARAGPEEKLFF.

The CDR3 DNA is TGTGCCAGCAGCACACCACAGTACCAAGAGACCCAGTACTTC. Translation: CASSTPQYQETQYF. The rearrangement joins TRBV5-8 to TRBJ2-5, with unresolved D. The CDR3 consists of 14 residues. Looked up from germline, CDR1 is SGHTS and CDR2 is YDEGEE. V lost 4 bases, J lost 0 bases, and 10 bases lay in between.

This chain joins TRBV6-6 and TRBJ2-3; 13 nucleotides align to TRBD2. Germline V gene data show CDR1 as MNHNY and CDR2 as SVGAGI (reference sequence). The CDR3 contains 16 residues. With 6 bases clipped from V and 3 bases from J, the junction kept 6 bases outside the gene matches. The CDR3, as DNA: TGTGCCAGCAGAGGGACTAGCGGGATATCAACAGATACGCAGTATTTT. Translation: CASRGTSGISTDTQYF.

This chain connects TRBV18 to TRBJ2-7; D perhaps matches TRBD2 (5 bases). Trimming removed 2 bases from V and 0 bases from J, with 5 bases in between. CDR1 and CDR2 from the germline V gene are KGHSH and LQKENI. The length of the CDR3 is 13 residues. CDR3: CASSPTSSYEQYF. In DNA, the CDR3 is TGTGCCAGCTCACCAACTAGCTCCTACGAGCAGTACTTC.

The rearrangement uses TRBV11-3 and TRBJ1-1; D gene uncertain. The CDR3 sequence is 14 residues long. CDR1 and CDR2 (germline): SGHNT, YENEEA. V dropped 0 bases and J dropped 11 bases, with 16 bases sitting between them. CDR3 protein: CASSLDGLDLGAFF. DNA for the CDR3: TGTGCCAGCAGCTTAGACGGGCTGGACCTGGGGGCTTTCTTT.